The 7 T cell receptor beta chains given below trace back to one sample, sequenced in a study of shared clonotypes between healthy human individuals (TCRdb year 2020). Libraries were prepared through the immunoSEQ multiplex PCR assay. The source is immuneACCESS, and TCRdb retained only in-frame sequences with V and J called. Part of the clones is not carried over; for the studies checked, unresolved V genes explain less than half of this, and the remainder is unexplained. This sample holds roughly 2.2 million clones; about nine tenths were observed only once. The ten top clones hold 0.37% of the sample. Sample: naive CD4+ T cells from PBMCs. Taken with the paper, the label for cell subset or site translates to: CD45RA+ positively selected. These TCRs come from a man in his late teens or twenties in good health. Some clones in this sample may be carry-over from other donors' samples.

V and J are TRBV25-1 and TRBJ2-5; 10 nucleotides agree with TRBD1. The J segment lost 5 bases and the V segment lost 3 bases, leaving 12 bases of the junction unmatched. The CDR3 covers 17 residues. The V gene's germline CDR1 is MGHDK and CDR2 SYGVNS. CDR3 region: CASSERIRTGGVETQYF. The CDR3 coding sequence is TGTGCCAGCAGTGAGCGCATCAGGACAGGGGGTGTGGAGACCCAGTACTTC.

V gene TRBV25-1 combines with J gene TRBJ1-1, with 7 bases that match TRBD1. Per the germline V gene, CDR1 is MGHDK and CDR2 is SYGVNS. This CDR3 has 15 residues. V trimming: 2 bases; J trimming: 1 base; junction bases outside the gene matches: 4. The CDR3 is CASSERAGGNTEAFF. The CDR3 nucleotides are TGTGCCAGCAGTGAACGGGCAGGGGGGAACACTGAAGCTTTCTTT.

The chain is built from TRBV5-1 and TRBJ2-7; D is unresolved. In germline, CDR1 is SGHRS, CDR2 YFSETQ. The CDR3 spans 13 residues. The V and J ends lost 0 bases and 3 bases respectively, with 7 bases between them. The CDR3 here is CASSLESNYEQYF. DNA for the CDR3: TGCGCCAGCAGCTTGGAGTCGAACTACGAGCAGTACTTC.

The chain has TRBV5-4 and TRBJ1-4; D is perhaps TRBD1 (5 bases). Germline CDR1 SGHNT, CDR2 YYREEE (reference sequence). CDR3 length: 15 amino acids. Trimming took 0 bases from V and 8 from J, leaving 14 bases between them. CDR3 sequence (DNA): TGTGCCAGCAGCTTGGCCGAGCGGGGCACCGAAAAACTGTTTTTT. Its translation: CASSLAERGTEKLFF.

The V gene is TRBV5-5, the J gene TRBJ2-3; 7 nucleotides align to TRBD2. V dropped 5 bases and J dropped 8; count of bases not matched to a gene: 8. The CDR3 has 13 residues. In germline, CDR1 is SGHKS, CDR2 YYEKEE (reference sequence). In DNA, the CDR3 is TGTGCCAGCAGTCCGGGAGGCCAAGGTACGCAGTATTTT. This codes for CASSPGGQGTQYF.

For this clone: This sample also contains other DNA sequences that code for the same CDR3. V and J are TRBV28 and TRBJ1-2; D is ambiguous. There are 11 residues in the CDR3. V shed 4 bases and J shed 8 bases, with 8 bases lying between them. Germline loops: CDR1 MDHEN, CDR2 SYDVKM. CDR3 loop: CASSSSRGYTF. The CDR3 DNA is TGTGCCAGCAGTTCCTCTAGGGGCTACACCTTC.

The rearrangement joins TRBV30 to TRBJ1-1; D gene ambiguous. The V gene lost 3 bases and the J gene lost 1 base, with 9 bases spanning the gap. CDR3 length equals 13 residues. The germline V gene has CDR1 GTSNPN and CDR2 SVGIG (reference sequence). Written as DNA, the CDR3 is TGTGCCTGGAGGCTTCAGCCGAACACTGAAGCTTTCTTT. It translates to CAWRLQPNTEAFF.